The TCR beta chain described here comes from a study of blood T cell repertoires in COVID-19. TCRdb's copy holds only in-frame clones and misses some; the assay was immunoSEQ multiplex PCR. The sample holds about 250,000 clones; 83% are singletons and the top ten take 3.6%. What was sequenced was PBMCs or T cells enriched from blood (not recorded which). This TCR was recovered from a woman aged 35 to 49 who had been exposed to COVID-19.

This CDR3 is CASSQTGYTEAFF. In DNA, the CDR3 is TGCGCCAGCAGCCAGACAGGGTACACTGAAGCTTTCTTT. This chain joins TRBV4-3 and TRBJ1-1, with TRBD1 matching 7 bases. CDR3 length: 13 residues. V gave up 3 bases and J gave up 3 bases; unmatched junction bases: 1. Germline CDR1 LGHNA, CDR2 YSLEER.